The 29 T cell receptor beta chains in this list originate from one sample, sequenced in a study of identical twins. TCRdb analysed the 5' RACE reads with MiXCR anew, one entry per CDR3 protein. The sample lists fewer than 550,000 distinct CDR3 sequences; about 16% were seen once. These data are also associated with another study on yellow fever vaccine responses in identical twins.

Sequencing was carried out using CD4+ T cells sorted from blood. These receptors all stem from a woman between 18 and 29 years old in good health.

This clonotype was counted a few times. The chain uses TRBV5-1 and TRBJ2-5, with TRBD1 matching over 11 bases. Germline values: CDR1 SGHRS, CDR2 YFSETQ. This CDR3 is 15 amino acids long. The V segment lost 4 bases and the J segment 5 bases; nucleotides outside the gene matches: 7. The CDR3 loop reads CASSTGTGGRETQYF. The CDR3, as DNA: TGCGCCAGCAGCACTGGGACAGGGGGAAGGGAGACCCAGTACTTC.

The CDR3 sequence is CASSERGQETQYF. Here the CDR3 DNA reads TGCGCCAGCAGTGAGCGGGGGCAAGAGACCCAGTACTTC. The V gene is TRBV10-1, the J gene TRBJ2-5; tentative D call: TRBD2 (6 bases). The germline V gene has CDR1 WNHNN and CDR2 SYGVQD (reference sequence). The CDR3 is 13 amino acids. The ends were cut back, 2 bases at V and 2 bases at J, with 6 bases in the middle.

The chain employs TRBV20-1 and TRBJ1-6; 7 bases are shared with TRBD1. Trimming at V came to 4 bases and at J to 7 bases, leaving 10 bases not matched to a gene. Germline V gives CDR1 DFQATT, CDR2 SNEGSKA (reference sequence). The CDR3 extends over 15 amino acids. CDR3 nucleotide sequence: TGCAGTGCTACTGGAAACAGGGGAGGCAATTCACCCCTCCACTTT. It specifies CSATGNRGGNSPLHF.

This clonotype was seen many times. The CDR3 DNA sequence: TGTGCCAGCAGTCCCTGGCAAGATGGCTACACCTTC. This encodes CASSPWQDGYTF. The chain has TRBV12-3 or TRBV12-4 and TRBJ1-2; D gene unclear. V lost 5 bases to trimming and J lost 6 bases, with 10 bases between them. This CDR3 contains 12 residues.

This clonotype was observed a few times. The rearrangement joins TRBV9 to TRBJ2-7; TRBD1 aligns across 9 bases. J lost 5 bases, V lost 3 bases, and 9 bases had no gene match. The CDR3 totals 15 residues. Germline V gene sequence: CDR1 SGDLS, CDR2 YYNGEE. CDR3 residues: CASSEGDRANHEQYF. CDR3 DNA: TGTGCCAGCAGCGAAGGGGACAGGGCAAACCACGAGCAGTACTTC.

There are many counts of this clonotype. The chain recombines TRBV20-1 with TRBJ2-7, with TRBD1 matching over 8 bases. V trimming: 3 bases; J trimming: 2 bases; junction bases outside the gene matches: 3. Germline V gene data show CDR1 as DFQATT and CDR2 as SNEGSKA (reference sequence). The CDR3 totals 13 residues. CDR3 sequence: CSARGDRTYEQYV. CDR3 nucleotides: TGCAGTGCTAGGGGGGACAGGACCTACGAGCAGTACGTC.

This chain joins TRBV7-2 and TRBJ2-7; D call uncertain. In germline, CDR1 is SGHTA, CDR2 FQGNSA. The CDR3 length is 12 residues. The V end was cut by 5 bases, the J end by 6 bases, with 11 bases between. CDR3 in DNA: TGTGCCAGCAGCCCCTCGGTCTCCGAGCAGTACTTC. Encoded protein: CASSPSVSEQYF.

This clonotype showed up just a few times. The CDR3 DNA is TGTGCCACCAGTGAGAGCGGAATCCGGAGAGAAGAGACCCAGTACTTC. Translating it yields CATSESGIRREETQYF. The chain links TRBV24-1 to TRBJ2-5; tentative D call: TRBD2 (5 bases). Germline V gives CDR1 KGHDR, CDR2 SFDVKD. The CDR3 consists of 16 residues. V was clipped by 4 bases and J by 3 bases, with 17 bases between them.

This clonotype was seen at least ten times. V gene TRBV12-3 or TRBV12-4 combines with J gene TRBJ1-5, with D perhaps TRBD1 (6 bases). Trimming cost V 5 bases and J 5 bases, with 16 bases left between them. The CDR3 consists of 15 residues. The CDR3 DNA follows: TGTGCCAGCAGTAAACGGGACACCGCACATCAGCCCCAGCATTTT. It is translated as CASSKRDTAHQPQHF.

V gene TRBV12-3 or TRBV12-4 combines with J gene TRBJ1-5; D remains unclear. This CDR3 is 14 amino acids long. Trimming removed 9 bases at V and 8 bases at J, with 20 bases between. CDR3 sequence (DNA): TGTGCCAGTTTGATGGGCGGGAGTAGAGAGCCCCAGCATTTT. Its protein product is CASLMGGSREPQHF.

This chain connects TRBV10-3 to TRBJ1-1; 9 positions agree with TRBD1. Germline CDR1 ENHRY, CDR2 SYGVKD. The CDR3 is 15 amino acids. Unmatched junction bases numbered 12, after V lost 7 bases and J lost 6 bases. CDR3 protein: CAITRTGEEIAEAFF. Here the CDR3 DNA reads TGTGCCATCACCCGGACAGGGGAGGAGATCGCTGAAGCTTTCTTT.

This clonotype was seen a handful of times. The V and J genes are TRBV5-6 and TRBJ2-7, with TRBD2 identical over 7 bases. Germline assignment: CDR1 SGHDT and CDR2 YYEEEE. CDR3 size: 14 residues. The trim removed 0 bases at V and 1 base at J, leaving 1 base unmatched. DNA of the CDR3: TGTGCCAGCAGCTTGGAGCGGGGATCCTACGAGCAGTACGTC. As protein: CASSLERGSYEQYV.

In its sample, this clonotype was seen a few times. This rearrangement joins TRBV7-6 to TRBJ2-3; no reliable D call. The CDR3 extends over 13 amino acids. V was pared by 2 bases and J by 5 bases, with 8 bases between. Germline CDR1 and CDR2: SGHVS and FNYEAQ. The CDR3 coding sequence is TGTGCCAGCAGCTTAAGGATGGAAGATACGCAGTATTTT. It is translated as CASSLRMEDTQYF.

In this sample, this clonotype turned up a few times. This rearrangement joins TRBV28 to TRBJ2-7, with 12 bases that match TRBD1. Germline loops: CDR1 MDHEN, CDR2 SYDVKM. The CDR3 spans 15 residues. Unmatched junction bases numbered 7, after V lost 4 bases and J lost 6 bases. CDR3 bases: TGTGCCAGCAGTTGGGCCGGGACAGGGGGCGGCGAGCAGTACTTC. It is translated as CASSWAGTGGGEQYF. Filled out from reference TRBV28 and TRBJ2-7, the complete variable domain reads DVKVTQSSRYLVKRTGEKVFLECVQDMDHENMFWYRQDPGLGLRLIYFSYDVKMKEKGDIPEGYSVSREKKERFSLILESASTNQTSMYLCASSWAGTGGGEQYFGPGTRLTVT.

This clonotype has a handful of counts. Sequence at one end of the junction differs from germline and may be a read error. The chain carries TRBV27 and TRBJ2-1; 14 nucleotides line up with TRBD2. Germline V gene data show CDR1 as MNHEY and CDR2 as SMNVEV (reference sequence). The CDR3 covers 19 residues. The CDR3 loop is CASSLSGLAGVIGLNEQFF. In nucleotides, the CDR3 is TGTGCCAGCAGTCTATCGGGACTAGCGGGAGTAATAGGGCTTAATGAGCAGTTCTTC.

CDR3 protein: CSASRMSGNQPQHF. DNA for the CDR3: TGCAGTGCTAGTCGGATGTCAGGGAATCAGCCCCAGCATTTT. This chain joins TRBV20-1 and TRBJ1-5; TRBD1 is a possible D gene (5 bases). Looked up from germline, CDR1 is DFQATT and CDR2 is SNEGSKA (reference sequence). CDR3 length: 14 residues. Trimming pared 3 bases from V and 4 bases from J, leaving 13 bases between.

This clonotype was recorded a few times. This rearrangement joins TRBV28 to TRBJ2-3, with 11 bases matching TRBD1. Trimming removed 1 base from V and 5 bases from J; junction bases left unmatched: 8. In germline, CDR1 is MDHEN, CDR2 SYDVKM. The CDR3 sequence is 17 residues long. CDR3 residues: CASSLSPGQGVEDTQYF. In DNA form, the CDR3 reads TGTGCCAGCAGTTTATCCCCGGGACAGGGGGTTGAAGATACGCAGTATTTT.

The V call is TRBV6-6, the J call TRBJ1-2; the D gene is possibly TRBD1 (5 bases). The V gene lost 10 bases and the J gene lost 8 bases, with 20 bases spanning the gap. Germline assignment: CDR1 MNHNY and CDR2 SVGAGI (reference sequence). CDR3 size: 13 residues. The CDR3 DNA reads as TGTGCCACCACGCGGCTAGGGGCACTAGGCTACACCTTC. It translates to CATTRLGALGYTF.

This clonotype was detected many times. V and J are TRBV6-5 and TRBJ2-7; 10 nucleotides match TRBD1. The CDR3 length is 16 residues. Germline assignment: CDR1 MNHEY and CDR2 SVGAGI. Trimming took 0 bases from V and 2 from J; bases not matched to a gene: 4. CDR3 protein: CASSYSWTGGAYEQYF. CDR3 coding DNA: TGTGCCAGCAGTTACTCGTGGACAGGGGGAGCCTACGAGCAGTACTTC.

This clonotype has just a few counts. This sequence joins TRBV6-1 and TRBJ1-6, with D uncertain. This CDR3 has 14 residues. CDR1 is MNHNS, CDR2 SASEGT, per germline. Trimming shortened V by 4 bases and J by 7 bases, and 11 bases separated the two germline ends. In DNA, the CDR3 is TGTGCCAGCAGTGGAGGAATGGGAAATTCACCCCTCCACTTT. Protein sequence: CASSGGMGNSPLHF.

This clonotype was found many times. The chain combines TRBV7-8 with TRBJ1-4; no definite D call. The CDR3 sequence is 15 residues long. In germline, CDR1 is SGHVS, CDR2 FQNEAQ. Trimming pared 0 bases from V and 7 bases from J, leaving 12 bases between. The chain's CDR3 is CASSLAPKPIEKLFF. Here the CDR3 DNA reads TGTGCCAGCAGCTTAGCCCCAAAGCCCATTGAAAAACTGTTTTTT.

This clonotype was seen a few times. This rearrangement joins TRBV6-1 to TRBJ1-4; 10 nucleotides align to TRBD1. V lost 7 bases, J lost 5 bases, and 4 bases stayed unmatched. Germline CDR1 MNHNS, CDR2 SASEGT. The CDR3 is 14 amino acids. The CDR3 protein is CASNQGQGNEKLFF. For the CDR3, the DNA is TGTGCCAGCAACCAGGGACAGGGGAATGAAAAACTGTTTTTT.

This clonotype turned up a few times. The chain couples TRBV5-1 to TRBJ2-3; possible D gene TRBD2, 6 bases. Germline V gene sequence: CDR1 SGHRS, CDR2 YFSETQ. The CDR3 consists of 14 residues. V lost 2 bases, J lost 4 bases, and 11 bases lay in between. CDR3 in amino acids: CASSFGGVADTQYF. Written as DNA, the CDR3 is TGCGCCAGCAGCTTTGGCGGGGTGGCAGATACGCAGTATTTT.

The genes are TRBV27 and TRBJ1-1; D is undetermined. V shed 4 bases and J shed 6 bases, with 15 bases lying between them. The CDR3 sequence is 14 residues long. Germline CDR1 MNHEY, CDR2 SMNVEV (reference sequence). The chain's CDR3 is CASSSQIGESEAFF. The CDR3 region has the DNA TGTGCCAGCAGTTCACAGATTGGGGAATCTGAAGCTTTCTTT.

There are a few counts of this clonotype. The chain uses TRBV5-1 and TRBJ2-7; 7 bases agree with TRBD1. The CDR3 extends over 16 amino acids. Trimming cost V 1 base and J 0 bases; bases outside gene matches: 7. CDR1 is SGHRS and CDR2 is YFSETQ in the germline V gene. Here the CDR3 reads CASSLRQGVSSYEQYF. Written as DNA, the CDR3 is TGCGCCAGCAGCTTGAGGCAGGGGGTTTCCTCCTACGAGCAGTACTTC.

This clonotype was seen only a few times. The rearrangement uses TRBV20-1 and TRBJ2-1; TRBD2 aligns across 7 bases. Per the germline V gene, CDR1 is DFQATT and CDR2 is SNEGSKA (reference sequence). With 0 bases clipped from V and 0 bases from J, the junction kept 5 bases outside the gene matches. This CDR3 region has 16 residues. The CDR3 region has the DNA TGCAGTGCTAGAGATCAAGGCGGGAGCTCCTACAATGAGCAGTTCTTC. This sequence encodes CSARDQGGSSYNEQFF.

The chain uses TRBV10-3 and TRBJ2-7; D gene ambiguous. The V end lost 3 bases, the J end lost 2 bases, and 11 bases lay between the germline ends. CDR1 and CDR2 from the germline V gene are ENHRY and SYGVKD. The CDR3 covers 14 residues. This CDR3 is CAISDSGIAYEQYF. The CDR3 DNA follows: TGTGCCATCAGTGATTCTGGGATTGCCTACGAGCAGTACTTC.

This clonotype has more than one count but fewer than ten. This chain uses TRBV12-3 or TRBV12-4 with TRBJ2-6, with D perhaps matching TRBD2 (5 bases). CDR3 length equals 16 residues. V lost 6 bases and J 0 bases, leaving 12 bases between the germline ends. The DNA for the CDR3 is TGTGCCAGCAGGACCCGGGATAACTCTGGGGCCAACGTCCTGACTTTC. This codes for CASRTRDNSGANVLTF.

This clonotype occurred a few times. Its ends do not fully match the called genes, so a read error is possible. The chain couples TRBV5-6 to TRBJ2-7, with 7 bases that match TRBD1. This CDR3 has 14 residues. Per the germline V gene, CDR1 is SGHDT and CDR2 is YYEEEE. CDR3 DNA sequence: TGTGCCAGCACATTAGGGACAGTGCTAACCCTGAGGGACTTC. Translation: CASTLGTVLTLRDF.